This T cell receptor (beta chain) appears in the sequencing data of a study of Ad26.COV2.S vaccination and SARS-CoV-2 variants (dated by TCRdb to the early 2020s). About the investigation overall: Vaccine-arm donors were drawn from COV1001, a multicentre, randomized, double-blind, placebo-controlled phase I-IIa trial of Ad26.COV2.S in healthy adults. Sequencing of the TCRbeta repertoire served to evaluate the specificity and breadth of SARS-CoV-2-reactive T cell receptors following Ad26.COV2.S vaccination. A total of approximately 30 samples were included in the TCR-sequenced set, comprising 19 Ad26.COV2.S vaccine recipients, 5 placebo recipients and 8 SARS-CoV-2 convalescent individuals. Blinding of investigators to trial group allocation was maintained during experiments and outcome assessment. Trial participants were randomized into five groups of five, in which low-dose or high-dose Ad26.COV2.S was given once or twice, or placebo was given on both occasions. Dosing of Ad26.COV2.S was intramuscular, at either 5x10^10 or 1x10^11 viral particles, delivered as one shot or as two shots spaced 56 days apart.

Sample treatment or condition, as interpreted from the label and publication: 15 to 20 received Ad26.COV2.S at low or high dose, single or two shots; 5 received placebo; per-sample allocation not given. Repertoires of vaccine and placebo recipients were sequenced from samples taken on day 63 after the first injection. In Cohort 1b, around 23 adults aged 18-55 years were enrolled at a single site in Boston, USA, between 29 July and 7 August 2020. As a vaccine, Ad26.COV2.S was a replication-incompetent adenovirus type 26 vector that expressed a prefusion-stabilized SARS-CoV-2 spike protein derived from the original Wuhan strain. TCRbeta CDR3 regions were sequenced with the immunoSEQ Assay. After extraction, genomic DNA underwent amplification by bias-controlled multiplex PCR, followed by high-throughput sequencing. In the authors' own workflow: To quantify the absolute abundance of every unique TCRbeta CDR3 region, sequences were collapsed and filtered. Usable DNA was measured by amplifying reference genes present in all nucleated cells, and TCRbeta template counts were normalized to that usable DNA to estimate T cell fraction. Repertoire TCRs were annotated as SARS-CoV-2-specific by exact matching of V gene, CDR3 amino acid sequence and J gene to a known reactive TCR set. The reference SARS-CoV-2 TCR set was obtained from MIRA and was filtered for enrichment in COVID-19-positive ImmuneCODE repertoires, whereby public or cross-reactive TCRs were removed. Using the MIRA antigens, annotated TCRs were further analysed by specific ORF or by position within an ORF. Depth was the summed frequency of annotated unique rearrangements, while breadth was defined as annotated unique rearrangements over total unique productive rearrangements. Group comparisons of TCR breadth used two-sided Wilcoxon rank-sum tests. Drawn from immuneACCESS, this table holds only the in-frame rearrangements with V and J called that TCRdb kept. Clones are partly lost; checked studies trace under half to an unresolved V gene and leave the rest unexplained. Clonal size and the V and J genes are those of that table, whereas D and trimming came from the DNA. This sample holds about 480,000 clones; roughly 89% were observed only once. Around 13% of the sample is taken by the ten largest.

Of note for this clone: Its antigen target is currently unknown. No clone much larger than this one lies a single base away; base qualities are absent.

Broader findings and caveats from the paper: Substantial breadth of spike-specific CD8+ and CD4+ T cell responses was reported after vaccination. The authors noted that total T cell responses may have been underestimated by the TCR breadth and depth analyses. The study was not powered for comparison of responses between vaccine doses or regimens. Ad26.COV2.S recipients had higher spike-specific TCR breadth than placebo recipients (P = 0.0014). Vaccine and placebo recipients had comparable non-spike TCR breadth, which fits with the vaccine containing only spike.

Via the germline V gene, CDR1 is ENHRY and CDR2 SYGVKD. V is cut by 5 bases and J by 0 bases, and the space between the germline ends is 7 bases. Measured from the cysteine to the phenylalanine, the CDR3 is 13 residues long. Only the CDR3 DNA stays, 39 bases, in frame from base 1. This receptor was identified in a person aged 18-65 years who received the Ad26.COV2.S COVID-19 vaccine or a placebo. Rearrangement joined TRBV10-3 to TRBJ1-1; the D segment cannot be called with confidence. The sequences come from peripheral blood, collected in a trial of Ad26.COV2.S vaccine versus placebo. The CDR3 here reads CAISRIVNTEAFF. The DNA sequence is given as TGTGCCATCAGTCGAATCGTGAACACTGAAGCTTTCTTT.